Below, 17 T cell receptor beta chains from the same sample are listed, as sequenced in a study of T cell clonality in common variable immunodeficiency. These receptors' antigens are unknown. Study-level findings and limits: Fewer deletions and N-nucleotide insertions were reportedly seen in common variable immunodeficiency TCR beta sequences.

TCRdb's copy holds only in-frame clones and misses some; the assay was immunoSEQ multiplex PCR. The sample is made up of roughly 34,000 clones, none counted only once. Material for sequencing was peripheral blood mononuclear cells. These receptor sequences come from a human donor with common variable immunodeficiency.

By sample fraction, this clone is medium-sized (0.01 to 0.1%). The CDR3 sequence is CASSVSVSANSPLHF. The CDR3 bases that were read are TGTGCCAGCAGCGTTAGCGTGTCAGCGAATTCACCC. This chain connects TRBV9 to TRBJ1-6, with unresolved D. Read sequence stops 3 residues before the CDR3 end, and the germline J gene provides the missing end. The germline V gene encodes CDR1 SGDLS and CDR2 YYNGEE. The V gene lost 2 bases and the J gene lost 7 bases, with 13 bases spanning the gap. CDR3 length equals 15 residues.

Judged by abundance, this clone is medium-sized. The read falls 3 residues short of the CDR3 end, and the missing part is taken from the germline J gene. The rearrangement links TRBV20-1 to TRBJ1-5; D is possibly TRBD1 (6 bases). The V gene's germline CDR1 is DFQATT and CDR2 SNEGSKA (reference sequence). V lost 0 bases and J 7 bases, leaving 13 bases between the germline ends. This CDR3 contains 14 residues. The DNA read from the CDR3 is TGCAGTGCTAGAGATGAAAAAGGGGGACAGCCC. Protein: CSARDEKGGQP. The full CDR3 sequence reads CSARDEKGGQPQHF.

In this sample, this clone turned up many times. CDR3 DNA (partial): TGTGCCAGCAGCCCCATAGGGGGACTAGCCAATGAG. Its translation is CASSPIGGLANE. The full CDR3 protein is CASSPIGGLANEQFF. The V and J genes are TRBV7-2 and TRBJ2-1; TRBD2 matches at 9 bases. The sequence runs out 3 residues before the end of the CDR3; the remainder is reconstructed from the germline J gene. V shed 5 bases and J 6 bases; nucleotides not matched to a gene: 8. Germline-derived CDR1 and CDR2 are SGHTA and FQGNSA. There are 15 residues in the CDR3.

Turning to this clone: The read falls 3 residues short of the CDR3 end, and the missing part is taken from the germline J gene. The rearrangement links TRBV18 to TRBJ1-5; a possible D gene is TRBD1 (6 bases). Germline CDR1 is KGHSH and CDR2 is LQKENI. V shed 4 bases and J shed 2 bases, with 12 bases lying between them. The CDR3 length is 15 residues. CDR3: CASSLSRGGNQPQHF. The DNA read from the CDR3 is TGTGCCAGCTCACTTTCCAGGGGTGGCAATCAGCCC.

About this clone: The read terminates 3 residues before the CDR3 end, so the remaining end is supplied by the germline J gene. The rearrangement joins TRBV11-1 to TRBJ1-1; possibly TRBD1 for D (5 bases). CDR1 is SGHAT, CDR2 FQDESV, per germline (reference sequence). Trimming took off 1 base at V and 3 bases at J, with 9 bases between the two ends. The CDR3 is 14 amino acids. CDR3 residues: CASSLGSRDTEAFF. CDR3 DNA (partial): TGTGCCAGCAGCTTAGGAAGCAGGGACACTGAA.

This clone was counted many times. The read halts 3 residues ahead of the CDR3 end, with the missing end drawn from the germline J gene. The rearrangement uses TRBV2 and TRBJ1-1, with TRBD1 identical over 11 bases. V was pared by 3 bases and J by 3 bases, with 6 bases of the junction left unmatched. CDR1 and CDR2 (germline): SNHLY, FYNNEI. CDR3 length: 16 amino acids. CDR3 sequence reads: CASSEGTGGRDTEAFF. CDR3 DNA (partial): TGTGCCAGCAGTGAGGGGACAGGGGGGCGTGACACTGAA.

The CDR3 sequence: CASRFRTGHTEAFF. CDR3 DNA, as far as it was read: TGTGCCAGCAGATTTAGGACAGGGCACACTGAA. The chain combines TRBV7-2 with TRBJ1-1, with TRBD1 matching 8 bases. The CDR3 end lies 3 residues beyond the end of the read and is filled in from the germline J gene. Germline lookup yields CDR1 SGHTA and CDR2 FQGNSA. The CDR3 has 14 amino acids. The V and J ends lost 6 bases and 3 bases, in that order; junction bases with no gene match: 6.

Regarding this clone: The CDR3 end falls 3 residues outside the read, so it is completed with the germline J gene. The chain carries TRBV20-1 and TRBJ2-3; the match to TRBD2 covers 13 bases. The CDR3 spans 15 residues. Germline CDR1 reads DFQATT; CDR2 reads SNEGSKA (reference sequence). J lost 2 bases, V lost 4 bases, and 3 bases had no gene match. The sequenced CDR3 bases are TGCAGTGCTACGGGACTAGCGGGGCCCACAGATACG. Protein sequence: CSATGLAGPTDT. The whole CDR3 is CSATGLAGPTDTQYF.

This clone has at least ten counts. The CDR3 extends 3 residues past the end of the read, so its final part is completed from the germline J gene. This chain connects TRBV20-1 to TRBJ2-7; 10 bases are shared with TRBD2. Trimming took 6 bases from V and 2 from J; bases not matched to a gene: 10. CDR1 is DFQATT and CDR2 is SNEGSKA in the germline V gene (reference sequence). The CDR3 contains 15 residues. The part of the CDR3 DNA that was read is TGCAGTGCCCTAACCGGACTAGCGGCCGCCTACGAG. Protein product: CSALTGLAAAYE. The whole CDR3 region reads CSALTGLAAAYEQYF.

This clone was detected ten times or more. Read sequence stops 3 residues before the CDR3 end, and the germline J gene provides the missing end. The chain links TRBV7-2 to TRBJ2-7; D may be TRBD2 (6 bases). The V gene lost 5 bases and the J gene lost 3 bases, with 14 bases spanning the gap. From germline, CDR1 is SGHTA and CDR2 FQGNSA. CDR3 size: 14 residues. CDR3 bases read: TGTGCCAGCAGCCCCGGGACTGGATACTACGAG. This encodes CASSPGTGYYE. The entire CDR3 protein is CASSPGTGYYEQYF.

About this clone: The sequenced fragment ends 3 residues before the CDR3 boundary, so the rest is inferred from the germline J gene. The gene calls are TRBV20-1 and TRBJ2-7; possible D gene TRBD2, 6 bases. The CDR3 extends over 13 amino acids. From germline, CDR1 is DFQATT and CDR2 SNEGSKA (reference sequence). V was shortened by 5 bases and J by 5 bases, with 16 bases between the two germline ends. Incomplete CDR3 DNA: TGCAGTGCTCCGCACCAACTAGCCCACGAG. Translated: CSAPHQLAHE. The full CDR3 sequence reads CSAPHQLAHEQYF.

Comment on this clone: The read ends 3 residues before the CDR3 terminus; that terminus is restored from the germline J gene. The chain is built from TRBV7-2 and TRBJ2-5; D unresolved. CDR1 is SGHTA and CDR2 is FQGNSA in the germline V gene. Trimming shortened V by 5 bases and J by 5 bases, and 6 bases separated the two germline ends. The length of the CDR3 is 11 residues. CDR3 region: CASSPRETQYF. The DNA read from the CDR3 is TGTGCCAGCAGCCCTCGGGAGACC.

In its sample, this clone was seen many times. The read is 3 residues too short to cover the CDR3 end, so that end is filled in from the germline J gene. The chain uses TRBV19 and TRBJ2-7; D is unclear. Per the germline V gene, CDR1 is LNHDA and CDR2 is SQIVND (reference sequence). Trimming removed 3 bases at V and 0 bases at J, with 6 bases between. The CDR3 spans 13 residues. The CDR3 bases that were read are TGTGCCAGTAGTATGGGCAGCTCCTACGAG. Amino acids: CASSMGSSYE. The entire CDR3 reads CASSMGSSYEQYF.

This clone has a count of ten or more. The read falls 3 residues short of the CDR3 end, and the missing part is taken from the germline J gene. V and J are TRBV3-1 (or the pseudogene TRBV3-2) and TRBJ2-5; possible D gene TRBD2, 5 bases. CDR1 and CDR2 from the germline V gene are LGHDT and YNNKEL (reference sequence). Trimming removed 6 bases at V and 4 bases at J, with 6 bases between. The CDR3 covers 11 residues. The CDR3 is CASRTRETQYF. The DNA read from the CDR3 is TGTGCCAGCAGAACTAGAGAGACC.

This clone was recorded many times. Coverage ceases 3 residues before the CDR3 finishes, and the germline J gene fills in the end. The gene calls are TRBV7-9 and TRBJ2-5; no definite D call. Germline loops: CDR1 SEHNR, CDR2 FQNEAQ (reference sequence). This CDR3 has 14 residues. V was shortened by 2 bases and J by 4 bases, with 11 bases between the two germline ends. The part of the CDR3 DNA that was read is TGTGCCAGCAGCTTATTCCCCCAAGGAGAGACC. This gives the protein CASSLFPQGET. The whole CDR3 is CASSLFPQGETQYF.

Turning to this clone: The read comes to an end 3 residues before the CDR3 does, leaving the germline J gene to fill in the end. J is TRBJ2-5 and V is TRBV6-2 or TRBV6-3; TRBD2 matches at 9 bases. Germline loops: CDR1 MNHEY, CDR2 SVGEGT. J was trimmed by 5 bases and V by 10 bases; bases with no gene match: 14. This CDR3 comprises 15 residues. The CDR3 protein is CATRYNLAGRETQYF. The sequenced part of the CDR3 DNA is TGTGCCACCCGATACAATCTAGCGGGACGGGAGACC.

A few counts support this clone. The read ends 3 residues shy of where the CDR3 ends; the end is completed using the germline J gene. The chain carries TRBV19 and TRBJ1-2, with TRBD1 as a possible D gene (5 bases). Germline-derived CDR1 and CDR2 are LNHDA and SQIVND (reference sequence). The V end was cut by 7 bases, the J end by 4 bases, with 7 bases between. The CDR3 totals 11 residues. The CDR3 spells CASTGGYGYTF. CDR3 bases read: TGTGCCAGTACCGGGGGCTATGGC.